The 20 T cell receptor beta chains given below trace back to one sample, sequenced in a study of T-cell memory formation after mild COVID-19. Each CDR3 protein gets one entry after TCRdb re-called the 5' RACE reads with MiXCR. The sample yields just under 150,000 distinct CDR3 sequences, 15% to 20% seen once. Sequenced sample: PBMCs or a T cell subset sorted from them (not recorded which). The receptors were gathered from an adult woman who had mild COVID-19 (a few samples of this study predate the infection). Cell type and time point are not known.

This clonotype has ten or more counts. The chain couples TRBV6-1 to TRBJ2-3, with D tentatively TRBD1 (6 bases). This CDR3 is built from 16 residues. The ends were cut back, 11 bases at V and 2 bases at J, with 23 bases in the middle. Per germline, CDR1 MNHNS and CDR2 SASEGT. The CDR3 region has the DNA TGTGCCGGTCAACGTACCACAGGGATCTTCACAGATACGCAGTATTTT. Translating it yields CAGQRTTGIFTDTQYF.

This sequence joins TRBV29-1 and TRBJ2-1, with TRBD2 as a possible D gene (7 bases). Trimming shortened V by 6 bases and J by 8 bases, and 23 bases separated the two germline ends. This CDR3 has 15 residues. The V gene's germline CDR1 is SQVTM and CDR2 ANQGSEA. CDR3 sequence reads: CSVVKDPRGGYEQFF. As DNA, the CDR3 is TGCAGCGTGGTGAAAGATCCAAGGGGGGGTTATGAGCAGTTCTTC.

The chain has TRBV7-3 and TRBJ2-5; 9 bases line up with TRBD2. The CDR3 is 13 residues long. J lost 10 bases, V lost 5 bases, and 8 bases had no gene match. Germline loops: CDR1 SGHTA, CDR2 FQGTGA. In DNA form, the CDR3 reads TGTGCCAGCAGCGTGCTAGCGGGGTCGGGCCAGTACTTC. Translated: CASSVLAGSGQYF.

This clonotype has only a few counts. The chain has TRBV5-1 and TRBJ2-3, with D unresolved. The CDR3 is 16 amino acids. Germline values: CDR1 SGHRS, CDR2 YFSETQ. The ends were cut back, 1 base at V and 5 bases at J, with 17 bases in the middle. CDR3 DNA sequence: TGCGCCAGCAGCTTGCCATCCGGGCCTAAAGTAGATACGCAGTATTTT. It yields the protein CASSLPSGPKVDTQYF.

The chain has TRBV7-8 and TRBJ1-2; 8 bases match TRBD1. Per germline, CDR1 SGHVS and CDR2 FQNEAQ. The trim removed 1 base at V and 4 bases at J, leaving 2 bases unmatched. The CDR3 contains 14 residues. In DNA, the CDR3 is TGTGCCAGCAGCTTAGTGGGACAGGCCTATGGCTACACCTTC. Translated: CASSLVGQAYGYTF.

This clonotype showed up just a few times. DNA for the CDR3: TGTGCCATCAGCCCTACTAGTTCACATGAGCAGTTCTTC. It is translated as CAISPTSSHEQFF. The V gene is TRBV10-3, the J gene TRBJ2-1; D is perhaps TRBD2 (5 bases). There are 13 residues in the CDR3. Germline lookup yields CDR1 ENHRY and CDR2 SYGVKD. The V end was cut by 6 bases, the J end by 8 bases, with 14 bases between.

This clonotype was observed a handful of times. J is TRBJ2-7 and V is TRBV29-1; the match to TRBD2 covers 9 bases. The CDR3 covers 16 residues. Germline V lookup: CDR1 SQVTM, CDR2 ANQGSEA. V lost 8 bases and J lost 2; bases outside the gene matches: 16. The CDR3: CSPTLGASGETYEQYF. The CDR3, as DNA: TGCAGCCCCACCCTAGGAGCTAGCGGGGAAACCTACGAGCAGTACTTC.

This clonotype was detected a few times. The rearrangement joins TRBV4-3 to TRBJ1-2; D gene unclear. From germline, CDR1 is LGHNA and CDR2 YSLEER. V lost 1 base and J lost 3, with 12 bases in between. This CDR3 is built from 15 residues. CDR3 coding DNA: TGCGCCAGCAGCCAAGGGCTGGGAGGAGACTATGGCTACACCTTC. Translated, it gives CASSQGLGGDYGYTF.

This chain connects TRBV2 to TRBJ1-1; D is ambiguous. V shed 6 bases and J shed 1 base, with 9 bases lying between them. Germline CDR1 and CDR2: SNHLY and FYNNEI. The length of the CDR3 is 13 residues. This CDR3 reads CASRYYRNTEAFF. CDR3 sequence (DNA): TGTGCCAGCAGATATTACAGGAACACTGAAGCTTTCTTT. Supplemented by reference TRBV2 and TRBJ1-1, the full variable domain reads EPEVTQTPSHQVTQMGQEVILRCVPISNHLYFYWYRQILGQKVEFLVSFYNNEISEKSEIFDDQFSVERPDGSNFTLKIRSTKLEDSAMYFCASRYYRNTEAFFGQGTRLTVV.

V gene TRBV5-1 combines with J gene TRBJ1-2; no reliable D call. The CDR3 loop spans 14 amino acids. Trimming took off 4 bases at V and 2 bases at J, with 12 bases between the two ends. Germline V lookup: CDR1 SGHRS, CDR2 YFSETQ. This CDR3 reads CASSLSIGNYGYTF. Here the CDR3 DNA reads TGCGCCAGCAGCCTTAGCATCGGGAACTATGGCTACACCTTC.

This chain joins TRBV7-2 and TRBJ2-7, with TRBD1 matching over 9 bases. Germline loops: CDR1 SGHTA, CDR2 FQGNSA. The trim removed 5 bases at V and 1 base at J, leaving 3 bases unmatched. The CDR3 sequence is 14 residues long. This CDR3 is CASSQDRGSYEQYF. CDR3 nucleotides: TGTGCCAGCAGCCAGGACAGGGGTTCCTACGAGCAGTACTTC. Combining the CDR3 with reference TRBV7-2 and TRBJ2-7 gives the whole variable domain GAGVSQSPSNKVTEKGKDVELRCDPISGHTALYWYRQSLGQGLEFLIYFQGNSAPDKSGLPSDRFSAERTGGSVSTLTIQRTQQEDSAVYLCASSQDRGSYEQYFGPGTRLTVT.

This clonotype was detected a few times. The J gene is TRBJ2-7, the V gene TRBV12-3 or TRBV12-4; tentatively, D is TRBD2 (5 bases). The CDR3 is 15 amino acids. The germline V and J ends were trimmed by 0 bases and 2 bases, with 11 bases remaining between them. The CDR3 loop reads CASSLASGFTYEQYF. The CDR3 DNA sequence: TGTGCCAGCAGTTTAGCCAGCGGATTTACCTACGAGCAGTACTTC.

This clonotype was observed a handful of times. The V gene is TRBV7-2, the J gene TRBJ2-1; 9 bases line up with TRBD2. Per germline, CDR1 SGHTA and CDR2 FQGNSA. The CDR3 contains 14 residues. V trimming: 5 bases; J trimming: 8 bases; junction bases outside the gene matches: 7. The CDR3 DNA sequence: TGTGCCAGCAGCCCAGCCGGGACTAGCTATGAGCAGTTCTTC. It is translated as CASSPAGTSYEQFF.

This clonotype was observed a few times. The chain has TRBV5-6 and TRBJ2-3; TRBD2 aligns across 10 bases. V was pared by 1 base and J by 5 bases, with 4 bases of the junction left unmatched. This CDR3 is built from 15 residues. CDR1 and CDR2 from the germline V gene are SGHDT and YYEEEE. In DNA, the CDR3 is TGTGCCAGCAGCTTGATAGCGGGAGGTAGAGATACGCAGTATTTT. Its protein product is CASSLIAGGRDTQYF. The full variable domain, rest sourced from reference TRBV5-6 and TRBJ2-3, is DAGVTQSPTHLIKTRGQQVTLRCSPKSGHDTVSWYQQALGQGPQFIFQYYEEEERQRGNFPDRFSGHQFPNYSSELNVNALLLGDSALYLCASSLIAGGRDTQYFGPGTRLTVL.

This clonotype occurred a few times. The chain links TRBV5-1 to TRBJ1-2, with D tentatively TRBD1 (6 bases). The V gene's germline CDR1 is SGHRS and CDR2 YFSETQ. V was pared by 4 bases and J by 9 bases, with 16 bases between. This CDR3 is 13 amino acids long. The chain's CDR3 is CASSREGGGRYTF. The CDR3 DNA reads TGCGCCAGCAGCCGCGAGGGGGGGGGTCGCTACACCTTC.

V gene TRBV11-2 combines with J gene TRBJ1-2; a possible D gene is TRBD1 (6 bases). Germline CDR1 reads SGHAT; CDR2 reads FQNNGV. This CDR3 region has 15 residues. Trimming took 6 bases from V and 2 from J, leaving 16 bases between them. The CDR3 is CASRLSLGQNYGYTF. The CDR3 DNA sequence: TGTGCCAGCAGGTTGTCCTTGGGACAAAACTATGGCTACACCTTC.

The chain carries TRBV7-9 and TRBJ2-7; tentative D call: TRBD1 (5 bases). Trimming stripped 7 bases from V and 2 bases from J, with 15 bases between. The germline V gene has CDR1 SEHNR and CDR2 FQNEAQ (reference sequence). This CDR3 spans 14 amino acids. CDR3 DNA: TGTGCCAGCAACGAAGGTCAGGGTACCTACGAGCAGTACTTC. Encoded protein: CASNEGQGTYEQYF. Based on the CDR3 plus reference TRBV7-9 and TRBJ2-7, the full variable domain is DTGVSQNPRHKITKRGQNVTFRCDPISEHNRLYWYRQTLGQGPEFLTYFQNEAQLEKSRLLSDRFSAERPKGSFSTLEIQRTEQGDSAMYLCASNEGQGTYEQYFGPGTRLTVT.

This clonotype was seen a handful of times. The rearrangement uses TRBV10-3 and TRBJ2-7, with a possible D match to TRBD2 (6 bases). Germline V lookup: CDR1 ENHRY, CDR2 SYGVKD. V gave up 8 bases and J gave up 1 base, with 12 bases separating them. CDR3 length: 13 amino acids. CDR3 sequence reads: CAIQISGSYEQYF. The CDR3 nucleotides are TGTGCCATCCAAATTAGCGGTTCCTACGAGCAGTACTTC.

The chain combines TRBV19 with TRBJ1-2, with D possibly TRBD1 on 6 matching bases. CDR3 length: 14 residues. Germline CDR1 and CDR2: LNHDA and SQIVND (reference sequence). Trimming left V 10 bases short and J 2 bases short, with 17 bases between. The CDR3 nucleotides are TGTGCCACCATGACAGGTGCCCTCAACTATGGCTACACCTTC. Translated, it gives CATMTGALNYGYTF. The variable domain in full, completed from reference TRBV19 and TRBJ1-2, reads DGGITQSPKYLFRKEGQNVTLSCEQNLNHDAMYWYRQDPGQGLRLIYYSQIVNDFQKGDIAEGYSVSREKKESFPLTVTSAQKNPTAFYLCATMTGALNYGYTFGSGTRLTVV.

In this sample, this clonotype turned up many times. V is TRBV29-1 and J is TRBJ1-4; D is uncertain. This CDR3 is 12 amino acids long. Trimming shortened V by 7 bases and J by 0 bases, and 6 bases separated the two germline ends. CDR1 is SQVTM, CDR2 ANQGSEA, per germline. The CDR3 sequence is CSGATTNEKLFF. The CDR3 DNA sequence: TGCAGCGGGGCAACAACTAATGAAAAACTGTTTTTT.